This TCR beta chain was identified in a study of CXCR3-negative and CXCR3-positive naive CD8 T cells. Germline assignment: CDR1 MNHEY and CDR2 SMNVEV (reference sequence). The CDR3 sequence is 15 residues long. Points from the study as a whole: TRB CDR3 properties indicated TCR strength, while surface CD5 was similar across naive subsets.

To note about this clonotype: Its target is unknown.

UMI-labeled 5' RACE TRB cDNA libraries were prepared from the cells. One entry per CDR3 protein, without DNA, is what TCRdb gives after re-calling the 5' RACE reads. The sample totals under 85,000 distinct CDR3 sequences. The clonotype comes from a human donor in good health. Some clones in this sample may be carry-over from other donors' samples. Sequencing was done on a sample of naive CXCR3- CD8+ T cells from blood. The sample's subset: CD45RO-CCR7+CD27+CD95- naive CD8+ T cells lacking CXCR3 (TNR3-). The genes are TRBV27 and TRBJ2-1. CDR3 sequence reads: CASTTAPSSYNEQFF.